This T cell receptor (beta chain) was found in a study of cytomegalovirus exposure and HLA in healthy donors. This clone was seen once. Both 60 Vbeta primers and 13 Jbeta primers went into the PCR. The repertoire was sequenced with immunoSEQ multiplex PCR; TCRdb's copy has only in-frame clones and lacks some. The data show around 150,000 clones, around four fifths seen once. The TCR comes from a middle-aged man in good health and CMV-seropositive. Specimen: PBMCs.

The CDR3: CASSGTGGFYEQYF. The CDR3, as DNA: TGTGCCAGCAGTGGGACAGGGGGCTTCTACGAGCAGTACTTC. The V gene is TRBV28, the J gene TRBJ2-7, with 12 nucleotides matching TRBD1. Germline values: CDR1 MDHEN, CDR2 SYDVKM. V shed 5 bases and J 3 bases; nucleotides not matched to a gene: 2. This CDR3 region has 14 residues.